This T cell receptor (beta chain) was documented in a study of cytomegalovirus exposure and HLA in healthy donors. The CDR3 extends over 15 amino acids. Looked up from germline, CDR1 is SGHNT and CDR2 is YYREEE (reference sequence). V was shortened by 4 bases and J by 1 base, with 12 bases between the two germline ends. This PCR relied on a set of 60 Vbeta primers and 13 Jbeta primers. Profiling relied on immunoSEQ multiplex PCR, and the TCRdb table lists in-frame clones only, not all of them. The table records about 130,000 clones, more than 80% of them present only once. This receptor was identified in a man aged 30-40 years in good health and CMV-seronegative. The material sequenced was PBMCs. The chain has TRBV5-4 and TRBJ2-1; TRBD1 might be the D (5 bases). The CDR3 reads CASSPGQGSYNEQFF. CDR3 nucleotides: TGTGCCAGCAGCCCGGGTCAGGGTTCCTACAATGAGCAGTTCTTC. The whole variable domain, filled in from reference TRBV5-4 and TRBJ2-1, reads ETGVTQSPTHLIKTRGQQVTLRCSSQSGHNTVSWYQQALGQGPQFIFQYYREEENGRGNFPPRFSGLQFPNYSSELNVNALELDDSALYLCASSPGQGSYNEQFFGPGTRLTVL.